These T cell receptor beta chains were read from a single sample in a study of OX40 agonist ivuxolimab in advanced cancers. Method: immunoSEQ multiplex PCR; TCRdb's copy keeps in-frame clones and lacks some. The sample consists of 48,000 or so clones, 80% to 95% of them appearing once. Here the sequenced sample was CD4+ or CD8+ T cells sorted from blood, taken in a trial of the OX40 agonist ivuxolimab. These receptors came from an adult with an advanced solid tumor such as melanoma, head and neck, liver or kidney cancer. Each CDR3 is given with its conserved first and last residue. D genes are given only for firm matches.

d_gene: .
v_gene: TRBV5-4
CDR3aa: CASSLNPDSYEQYF

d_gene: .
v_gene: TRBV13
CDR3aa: CASSLSYGGDYNEQFF

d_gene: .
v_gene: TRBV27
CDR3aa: CASSSVPPAGQYF

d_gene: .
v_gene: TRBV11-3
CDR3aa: CASSRGLRDYNEQFF

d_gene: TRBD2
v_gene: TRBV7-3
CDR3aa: CASSPGTSGSDEQYF

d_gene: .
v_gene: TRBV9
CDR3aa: CASSVNRRGYTGELFF

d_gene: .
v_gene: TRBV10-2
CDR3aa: CASREENQPQHF

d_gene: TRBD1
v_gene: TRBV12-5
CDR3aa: CASGRGTDLGMGTDTQYF

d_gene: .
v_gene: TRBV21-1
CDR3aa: CASSQQGTQETQYF

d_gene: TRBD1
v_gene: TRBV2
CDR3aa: CASSEGVRLDRAETQYF

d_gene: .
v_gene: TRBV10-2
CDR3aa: CASSESSPTDTQYF

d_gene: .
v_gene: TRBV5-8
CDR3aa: CASSSPGGTYEQYF

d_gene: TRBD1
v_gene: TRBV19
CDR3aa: CASSPDRVYGNQPQHF

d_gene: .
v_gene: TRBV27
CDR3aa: CASSWDFTELFF

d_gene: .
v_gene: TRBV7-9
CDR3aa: CASSLTDNQPQHF

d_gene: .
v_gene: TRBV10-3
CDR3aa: CAISDPAGGLGQPQHF

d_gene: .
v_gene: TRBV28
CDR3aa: CASSLSLGGVSNQPQHF

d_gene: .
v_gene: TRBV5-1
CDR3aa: CASSPPSRSTDTQYF

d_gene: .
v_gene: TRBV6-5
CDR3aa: CASSYSHYSNQPQHF

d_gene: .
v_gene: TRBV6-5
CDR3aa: CASSYGGPTDTQYF

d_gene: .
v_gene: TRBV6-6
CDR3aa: CASSYPAMNTEAFF

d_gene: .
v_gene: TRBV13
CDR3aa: CASSLNREDVEAFF

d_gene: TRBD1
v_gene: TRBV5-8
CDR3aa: CASSFPGTGNTGELFF

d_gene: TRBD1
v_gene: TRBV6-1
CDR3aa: CASSGPGQQYEKLFF

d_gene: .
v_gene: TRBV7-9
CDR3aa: CASSPSTSNQPQHF

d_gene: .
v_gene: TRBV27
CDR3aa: CASSFRGAGQPQHF

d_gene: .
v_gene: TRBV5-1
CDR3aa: CASSSSSDYGYTF

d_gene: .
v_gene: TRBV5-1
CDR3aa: CASSLLGHPTSSETQYF

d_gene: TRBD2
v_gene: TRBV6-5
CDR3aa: CASSYSAGVNEQFF

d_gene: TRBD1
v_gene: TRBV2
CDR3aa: CASMDRGNGQFF

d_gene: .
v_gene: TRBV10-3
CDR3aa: CAISDLPAGEGNEQFF

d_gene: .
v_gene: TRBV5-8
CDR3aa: CASSLRQPQETQYF

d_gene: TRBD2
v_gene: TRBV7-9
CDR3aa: CASGEGTYEQYF

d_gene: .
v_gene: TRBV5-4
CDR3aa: CASSPASTGDEQYF

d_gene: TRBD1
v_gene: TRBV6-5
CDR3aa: CASSEEGQRNTEAFF

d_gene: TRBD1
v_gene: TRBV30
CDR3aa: CAWSVGTVSGQPQHF

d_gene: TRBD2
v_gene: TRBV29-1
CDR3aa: CSVGLAGGTVRDTQYF

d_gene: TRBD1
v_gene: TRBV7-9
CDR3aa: CASSFIGTEARWQFF

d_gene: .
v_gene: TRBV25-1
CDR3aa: CASSGDLAGRFTDTQYF

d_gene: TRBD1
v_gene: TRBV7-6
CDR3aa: CASSPQTGEFANEQFF

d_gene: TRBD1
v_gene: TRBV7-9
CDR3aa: CASSLGQGSYNEQFF

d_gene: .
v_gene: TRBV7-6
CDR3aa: CASSQGGRDTDTQYF

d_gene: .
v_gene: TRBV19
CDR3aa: CASSIEGRTNQPQHF

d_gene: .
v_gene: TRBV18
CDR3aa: CASSDRGPTDTQYF

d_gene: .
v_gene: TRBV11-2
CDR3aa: CASSLAWQSNTEAFF

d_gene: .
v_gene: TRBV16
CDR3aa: CASSLPGGYEQYF

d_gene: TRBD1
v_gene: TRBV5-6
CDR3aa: CASSGETGNNSPLHF

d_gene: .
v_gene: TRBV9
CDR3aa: CASRPEAFF

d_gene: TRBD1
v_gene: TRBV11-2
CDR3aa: CASSSPPGQDSYEQYF

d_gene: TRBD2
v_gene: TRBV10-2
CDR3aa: CASSGTSGGVLETQYF

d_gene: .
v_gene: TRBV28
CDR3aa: CASSLSGSSGNTIYF